Following are 4 T cell receptor beta chains from one sample sequenced in a study of blood T cells in healthy people across ages (dated by TCRdb to the mid-2010s). The library was obtained by 5' RACE. Data came from an Illumina HiSeq 2500. A second PCR of about 6 to 11 cycles was performed with a sample-barcoded 5' primer and a J-beta primer mix. TCRdb reran the public reads through fastp at Q25 and MiXCR, keeping productive beta chains. Every distinct CDR3 protein forms one entry, paired with its most common genes and DNA. The sample profile shows about 640,000 distinct CDR3 sequences; under 65% of them were found once. 30% to 45% of the sample goes to the ten largest clones. The sequenced sample was blood. Receptor source: a man in his 60s in good health.

This chain joins TRBV5-4 and TRBJ2-5; a weak D match, TRBD2 (7 bases). CDR3 size: 15 residues. The germline gives CDR1 SGHNT, CDR2 YYREEE (reference sequence). V was clipped by 4 bases and J by 4 bases, with 17 bases between them. The CDR3 reads CASSKGGARRETQYF. CDR3 sequence (DNA): TGTGCCAGCAGCAAGGGGGGGGCAAGACGAGAGACCCAGTACTTC.

Of note for this clonotype: At one boundary the junction diverges from the germline segment, which might be a read error. The V and J genes are TRBV11-3 and TRBJ1-4; 8 bases are shared with TRBD1. This CDR3 comprises 16 residues. Germline V CDR1 and CDR2: SGHNT, YENEEA. CDR3 sequence (DNA): TGTGCCAGCAGCTTAGCTGCCGGGACAGGTAATGAAAAACCGTTTTTT. Its protein is CASSLAAGTGNEKPFF.

The CDR3 loop reads CAISEGKGSYEQYF. CDR3 bases: TGTGCCATCAGTGAGGGCAAGGGATCCTACGAGCAGTACTTC. The V and J genes are TRBV10-3 and TRBJ2-7; D unresolved. The CDR3 runs 14 residues. CDR1 and CDR2 from the germline V gene are ENHRY and SYGVKD. V lost 2 bases, J lost 1 base, and 9 bases lay in between.

A few counts support this clonotype. This chain connects TRBV5-1 to TRBJ2-5; 8 bases align to TRBD1. Trimming took 5 bases from V and 3 from J; bases not matched to a gene: 6. The CDR3 is 14 residues long. Germline V gives CDR1 SGHRS, CDR2 YFSETQ. The CDR3 sequence is CASRPGGFKETQYF. CDR3 sequence (DNA): TGCGCCAGCAGACCAGGGGGCTTTAAAGAGACCCAGTACTTC.